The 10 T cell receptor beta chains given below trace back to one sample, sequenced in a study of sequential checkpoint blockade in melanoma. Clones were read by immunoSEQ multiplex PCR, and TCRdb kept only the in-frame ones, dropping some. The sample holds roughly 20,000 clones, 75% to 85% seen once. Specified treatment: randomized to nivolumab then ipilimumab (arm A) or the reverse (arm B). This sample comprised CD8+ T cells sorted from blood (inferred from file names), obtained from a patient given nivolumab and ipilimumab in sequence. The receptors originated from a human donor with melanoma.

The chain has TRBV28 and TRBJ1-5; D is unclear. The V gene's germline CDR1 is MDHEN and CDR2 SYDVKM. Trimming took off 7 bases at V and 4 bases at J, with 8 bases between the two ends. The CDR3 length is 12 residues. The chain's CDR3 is CASTRRNQPQHF. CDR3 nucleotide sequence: TGTGCCAGCACCCGGAGGAATCAGCCCCAGCATTTT.

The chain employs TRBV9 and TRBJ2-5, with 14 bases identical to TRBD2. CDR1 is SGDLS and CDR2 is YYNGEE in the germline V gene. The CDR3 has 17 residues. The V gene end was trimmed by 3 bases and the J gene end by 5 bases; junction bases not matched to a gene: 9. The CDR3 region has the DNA TGTGCCAGCAGCGACCCGACTAGCGGGGGGGCGGGTGAGACCCAGTACTTC. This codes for CASSDPTSGGAGETQYF. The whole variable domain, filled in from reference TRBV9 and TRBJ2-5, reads DSGVTQTPKHLITATGQRVTLRCSPRSGDLSVYWYQQSLDQGLQFLIQYYNGEERAKGNILERFSAQQFPDLHSELNLSSLELGDSALYFCASSDPTSGGAGETQYFGPGTRLLVL.

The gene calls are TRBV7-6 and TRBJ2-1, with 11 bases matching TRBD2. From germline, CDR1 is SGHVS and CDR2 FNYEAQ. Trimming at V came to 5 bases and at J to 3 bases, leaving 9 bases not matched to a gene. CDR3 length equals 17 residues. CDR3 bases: TGTGCCAGCAGCCGTCTACTAGCGGGGGTACTCTACAATGAGCAGTTCTTC. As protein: CASSRLLAGVLYNEQFF.

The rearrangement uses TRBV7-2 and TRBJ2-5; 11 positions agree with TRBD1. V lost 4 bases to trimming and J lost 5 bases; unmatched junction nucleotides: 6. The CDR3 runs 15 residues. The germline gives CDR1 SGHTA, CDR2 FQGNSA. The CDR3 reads CASSWTGGGMETQYF. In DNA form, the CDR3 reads TGTGCCAGCAGCTGGACAGGGGGCGGGATGGAGACCCAGTACTTC. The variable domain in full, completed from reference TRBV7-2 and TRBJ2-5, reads GAGVSQSPSNKVTEKGKDVELRCDPISGHTALYWYRQSLGQGLEFLIYFQGNSAPDKSGLPSDRFSAERTGGSVSTLTIQRTQQEDSAVYLCASSWTGGGMETQYFGPGTRLLVL.

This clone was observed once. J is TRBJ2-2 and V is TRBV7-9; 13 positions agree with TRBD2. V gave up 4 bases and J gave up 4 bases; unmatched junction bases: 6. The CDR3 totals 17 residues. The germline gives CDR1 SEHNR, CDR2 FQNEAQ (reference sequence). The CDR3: CASSSTGLAGITGELFF. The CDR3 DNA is TGTGCCAGCAGCTCCACGGGACTAGCGGGAATCACCGGGGAGCTGTTTTTT.

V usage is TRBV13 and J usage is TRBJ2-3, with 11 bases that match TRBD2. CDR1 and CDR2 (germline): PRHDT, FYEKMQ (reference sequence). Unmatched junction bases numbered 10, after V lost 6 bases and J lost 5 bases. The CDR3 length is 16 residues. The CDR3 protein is CASRVAGGLLGDTQYF. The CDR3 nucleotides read TGTGCCAGCAGGGTAGCGGGGGGGCTTCTGGGAGATACGCAGTATTTT. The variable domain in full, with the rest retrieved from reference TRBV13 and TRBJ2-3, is AAGVIQSPRHLIKEKRETATLKCYPIPRHDTVYWYQQGPGQDPQFLISFYEKMQSDKGSIPDRFSAQQFSDYHSELNMSSLELGDSALYFCASRVAGGLLGDTQYFGPGTRLTVL.

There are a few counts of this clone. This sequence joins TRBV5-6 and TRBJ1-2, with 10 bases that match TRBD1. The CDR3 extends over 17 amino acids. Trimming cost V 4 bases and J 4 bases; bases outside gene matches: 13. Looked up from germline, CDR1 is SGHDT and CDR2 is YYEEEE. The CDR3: CASSHLTGGAGAYGYTF. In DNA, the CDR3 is TGTGCCAGCAGCCACCTGACAGGGGGCGCGGGGGCCTATGGCTACACCTTC.

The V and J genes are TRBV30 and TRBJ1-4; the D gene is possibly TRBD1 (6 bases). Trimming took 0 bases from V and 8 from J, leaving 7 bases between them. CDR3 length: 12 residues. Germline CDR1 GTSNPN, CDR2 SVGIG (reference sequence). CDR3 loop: CAWSVGGEKLFF. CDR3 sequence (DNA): TGTGCCTGGAGTGTAGGGGGAGAAAAACTGTTTTTT.

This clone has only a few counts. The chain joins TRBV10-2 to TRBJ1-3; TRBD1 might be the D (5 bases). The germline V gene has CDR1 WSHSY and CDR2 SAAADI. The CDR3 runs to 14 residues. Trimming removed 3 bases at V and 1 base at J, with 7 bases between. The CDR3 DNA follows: TGCGCCAGCAGTGAAAGGGGTTCTGGAAACACCATATATTTT. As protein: CASSERGSGNTIYF.

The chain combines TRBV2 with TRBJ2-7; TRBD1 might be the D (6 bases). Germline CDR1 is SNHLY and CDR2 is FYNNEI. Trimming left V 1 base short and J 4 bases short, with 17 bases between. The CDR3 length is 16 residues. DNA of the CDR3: TGTGCCAGCAGTGAAGGGCGCCGGACAGCGAGTTACGAGCAGTACTTC. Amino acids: CASSEGRRTASYEQYF.